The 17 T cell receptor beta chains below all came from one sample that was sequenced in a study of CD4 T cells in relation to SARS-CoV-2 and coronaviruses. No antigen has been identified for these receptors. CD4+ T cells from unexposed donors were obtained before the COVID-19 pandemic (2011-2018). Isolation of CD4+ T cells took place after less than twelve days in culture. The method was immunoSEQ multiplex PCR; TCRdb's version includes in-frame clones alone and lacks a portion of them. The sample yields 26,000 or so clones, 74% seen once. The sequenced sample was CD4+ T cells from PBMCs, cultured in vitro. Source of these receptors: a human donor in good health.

For the CDR3, the DNA is TGCGCCAGCAGCTTGGACGAAGGGGGCCCGGATCAGCCCCAGCATTTT. Translated, it gives CASSLDEGGPDQPQHF. This chain joins TRBV5-1 and TRBJ1-5; TRBD1 matches 7 bases. J lost 5 bases, V lost 0 bases, and 8 bases had no gene match. The CDR3 length is 16 residues. Germline V gives CDR1 SGHRS, CDR2 YFSETQ.

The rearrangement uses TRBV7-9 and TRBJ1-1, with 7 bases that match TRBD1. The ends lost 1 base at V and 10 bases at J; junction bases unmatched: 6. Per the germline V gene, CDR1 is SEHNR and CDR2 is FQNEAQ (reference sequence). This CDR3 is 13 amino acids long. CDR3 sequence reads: CASSLGQGGIAFF. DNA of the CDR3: TGTGCCAGCAGCTTAGGGCAGGGGGGTATAGCTTTCTTT.

The CDR3 nucleotides are TGTGCCAGCCGTGGGCCCGGCCATTCACCCCTCCACTTT. It encodes CASRGPGHSPLHF. The chain couples TRBV2 to TRBJ1-6; no firm D call. CDR3 size: 13 residues. Germline V gives CDR1 SNHLY, CDR2 FYNNEI. Trimming left V 8 bases short and J 8 bases short, with 13 bases between.

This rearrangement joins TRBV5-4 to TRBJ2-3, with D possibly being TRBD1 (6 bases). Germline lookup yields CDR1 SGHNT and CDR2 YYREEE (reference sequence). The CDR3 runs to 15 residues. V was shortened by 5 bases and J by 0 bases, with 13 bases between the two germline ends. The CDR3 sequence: CASRHYRASTDTQYF. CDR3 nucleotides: TGTGCCAGCAGACATTACAGGGCTAGCACAGATACGCAGTATTTT. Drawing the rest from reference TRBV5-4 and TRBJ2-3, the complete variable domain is ETGVTQSPTHLIKTRGQQVTLRCSSQSGHNTVSWYQQALGQGPQFIFQYYREEENGRGNFPPRFSGLQFPNYSSELNVNALELDDSALYLCASRHYRASTDTQYFGPGTRLTVL.

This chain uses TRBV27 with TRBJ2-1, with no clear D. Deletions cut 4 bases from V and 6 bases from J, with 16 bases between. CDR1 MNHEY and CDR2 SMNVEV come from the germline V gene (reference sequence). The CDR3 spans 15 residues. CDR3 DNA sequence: TGTGCCAGCAGTTCGTGGGCTAGTCAAACCAATGAGCAGTTCTTC. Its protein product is CASSSWASQTNEQFF.

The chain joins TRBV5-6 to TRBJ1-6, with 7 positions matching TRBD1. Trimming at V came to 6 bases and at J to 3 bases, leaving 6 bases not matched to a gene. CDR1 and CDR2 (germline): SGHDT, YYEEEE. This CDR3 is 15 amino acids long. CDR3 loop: CASTNQGVYNSPLHF. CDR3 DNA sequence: TGTGCCAGCACCAACCAGGGGGTCTATAATTCACCCCTCCACTTT.

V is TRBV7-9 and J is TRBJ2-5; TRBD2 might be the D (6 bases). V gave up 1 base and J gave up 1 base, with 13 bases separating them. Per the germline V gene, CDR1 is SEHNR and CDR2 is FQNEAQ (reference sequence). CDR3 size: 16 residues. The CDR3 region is CASSLGGETRQETQYF. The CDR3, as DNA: TGTGCCAGCAGCTTAGGCGGGGAGACCCGCCAAGAGACCCAGTACTTC. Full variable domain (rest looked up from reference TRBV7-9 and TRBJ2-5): DTGVSQNPRHKITKRGQNVTFRCDPISEHNRLYWYRQTLGQGPEFLTYFQNEAQLEKSRLLSDRFSAERPKGSFSTLEIQRTEQGDSAMYLCASSLGGETRQETQYFGPGTRLLVL.

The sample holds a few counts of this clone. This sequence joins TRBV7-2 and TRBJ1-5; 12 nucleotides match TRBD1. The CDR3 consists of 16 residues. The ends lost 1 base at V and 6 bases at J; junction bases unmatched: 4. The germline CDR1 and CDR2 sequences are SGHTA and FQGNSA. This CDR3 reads CASSLGGTGGGQPQHF. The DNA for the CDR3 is TGTGCCAGCAGCTTAGGGGGGACAGGGGGCGGTCAGCCCCAGCATTTT.

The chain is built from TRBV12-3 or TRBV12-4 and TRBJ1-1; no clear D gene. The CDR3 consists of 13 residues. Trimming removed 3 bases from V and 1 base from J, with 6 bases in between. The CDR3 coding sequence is TGTGCCAGCAGTTTCTTAGAGAACACTGAAGCTTTCTTT. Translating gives CASSFLENTEAFF.

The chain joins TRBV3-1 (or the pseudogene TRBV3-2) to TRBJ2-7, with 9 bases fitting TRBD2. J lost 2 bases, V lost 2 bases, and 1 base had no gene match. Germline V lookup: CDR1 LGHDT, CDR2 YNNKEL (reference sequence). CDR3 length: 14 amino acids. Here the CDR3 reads CASSQSGRTYEQYF. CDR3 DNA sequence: TGTGCCAGCAGCCAAAGCGGGAGGACCTACGAGCAGTACTTC.

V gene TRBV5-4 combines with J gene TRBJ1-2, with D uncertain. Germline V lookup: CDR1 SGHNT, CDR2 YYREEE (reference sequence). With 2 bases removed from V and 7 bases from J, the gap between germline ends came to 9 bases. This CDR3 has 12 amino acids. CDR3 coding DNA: TGTGCCAGCAGCTTTCCCCGGGGTGGCTACACCTTC. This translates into CASSFPRGGYTF.

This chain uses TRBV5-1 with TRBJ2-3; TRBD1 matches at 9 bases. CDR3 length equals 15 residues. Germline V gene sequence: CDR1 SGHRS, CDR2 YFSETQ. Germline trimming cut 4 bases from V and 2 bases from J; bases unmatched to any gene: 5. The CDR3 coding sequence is TGCGCCAGCAGCGGGGGACAGGGTCCCACAGATACGCAGTATTTT. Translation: CASSGGQGPTDTQYF.

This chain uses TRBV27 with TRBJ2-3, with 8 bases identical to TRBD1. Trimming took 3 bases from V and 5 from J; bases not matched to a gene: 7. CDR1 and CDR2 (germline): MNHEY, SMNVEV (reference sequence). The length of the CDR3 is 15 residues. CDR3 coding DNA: TGTGCCAGCAGTTTCGGCAGGGGGCGCAAAGATACGCAGTATTTT. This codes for CASSFGRGRKDTQYF.

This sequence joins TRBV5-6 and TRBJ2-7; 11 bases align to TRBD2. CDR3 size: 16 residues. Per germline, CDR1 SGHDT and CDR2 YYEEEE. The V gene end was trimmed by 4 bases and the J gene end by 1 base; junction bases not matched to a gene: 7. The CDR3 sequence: CASSPGTSGSSYEQYF. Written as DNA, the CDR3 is TGTGCCAGCAGCCCAGGGACTAGCGGTAGTTCCTACGAGCAGTACTTC.

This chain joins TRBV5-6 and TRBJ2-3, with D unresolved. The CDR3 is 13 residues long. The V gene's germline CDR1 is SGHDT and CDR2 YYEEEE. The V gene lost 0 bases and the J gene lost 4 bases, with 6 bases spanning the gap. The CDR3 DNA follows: TGTGCCAGCAGCTTGGTGGGGTCAGATACGCAGTATTTT. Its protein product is CASSLVGSDTQYF.

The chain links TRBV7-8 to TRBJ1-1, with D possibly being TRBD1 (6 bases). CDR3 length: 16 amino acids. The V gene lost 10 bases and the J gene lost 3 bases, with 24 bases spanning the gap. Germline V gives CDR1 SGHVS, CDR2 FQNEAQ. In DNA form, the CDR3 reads TGTGCCACTTGGGAGGGGGTATGGGCACTGGACACTGAAGCTTTCTTT. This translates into CATWEGVWALDTEAFF.

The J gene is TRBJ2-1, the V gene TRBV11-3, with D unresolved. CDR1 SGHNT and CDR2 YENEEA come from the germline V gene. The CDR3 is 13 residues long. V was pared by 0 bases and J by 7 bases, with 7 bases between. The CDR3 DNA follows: TGTGCCAGCAGCTTAGATCTGGAGAATGAGCAGTTCTTC. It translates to CASSLDLENEQFF.